The 3 T cell receptor beta chains reported below all come from one sample, sequenced in a study of control samples from healthy donors and cancer patients. This table comes from immunoSEQ multiplex PCR, and its TCRdb copy is limited to in-frame clones, with some not included. The profile shows around 140,000 clones, about 90% of them singletons. Sequenced material: PBMCs. The receptors were sampled from a man aged 50 to 59 with head and neck cancer.

The rearrangement joins TRBV28 to TRBJ2-5; 7 bases match TRBD2. This CDR3 has 19 residues. J gave up 4 bases and V 3 bases, and 20 bases lay outside the gene matches. The germline gives CDR1 MDHEN, CDR2 SYDVKM. In nucleotides, the CDR3 is TGTGCCAGCAGTTTCGACGGCGGGAGCCCATTGGTGGACCGAGAGACCCAGTACTTC. It encodes CASSFDGGSPLVDRETQYF.

The J gene is TRBJ2-1, the V gene TRBV18, with 9 positions matching TRBD1. The CDR3 consists of 17 residues. Germline V lookup: CDR1 KGHSH, CDR2 LQKENI. The V and J ends lost 2 bases and 5 bases, in that order; junction bases with no gene match: 10. The DNA of the CDR3 is TGTGCCAGCTCACCATTTACGGGACAGGGCTTTAACAATGAGCAGTTCTTC. Translated, it gives CASSPFTGQGFNNEQFF.

The chain uses TRBV30 and TRBJ1-1, with a possible D match to TRBD1 (5 bases). The CDR3 spans 13 residues. CDR1 is GTSNPN, CDR2 SVGIG, per germline (reference sequence). Trimming pared 7 bases from V and 7 bases from J, leaving 19 bases between. The CDR3 loop reads CAFTNARDGEAFF. The CDR3 region has the DNA TGTGCCTTTACAAACGCCCGGGACGGTGAAGCTTTCTTT.